A single T cell receptor (beta chain) is shown here with its context. No cognate antigen has been identified for it. No clone much larger than this one lies a single base away; base qualities are absent. A total of 25 to 30 patients with locally advanced or metastatic urothelial carcinoma, treated at Memorial Sloan Kettering on a trial protocol, made up the cohort. Peripheral blood mononuclear cells were collected pretreatment and during treatment, with between 1 and 8 total time points per patient. The Qiagen DNeasy Blood extraction kit was used to purify genomic DNA from total PBMCs and tumor samples. PBMCs were collected pretreatment and during treatment, and were isolated and stored as previously described. After removal of 2 bases from V and 8 bases from J, the junction retains 4 bases not matched to a gene. The CDR3 covers 13 residues, taking in both the cysteine and the phenylalanine. Only CDR3 DNA remains: 39 bases, in frame from the first base. The germline V gene (reference sequence) gives CDR1 as GTSNPN and CDR2 as SVGIG.

This sample stems from a study of PD-L1 blockade in urothelial cancer (dated by TCRdb to about 2017). For the study in its entirety: Therapy was started in the mid-2010s for all patients, and atezolizumab 1,200 mg was administered intravenously every 3 weeks. Patients had an ECOG performance status of 0 or 1 and had received between 0 and 3 prior chemotherapy regimens. Durable clinical benefit was defined as a progression-free survival longer than 6 months, and TCR features were additionally tested against progression-free survival and overall survival. Pretreatment tumor samples and matched peripheral blood, collected serially before and after atezolizumab treatment, underwent TCR sequencing. About 90% of the 29 patients were identified as males with urothelial cancer of bladder origin, and a prior smoking history was reported by 18 of 29 patients. In the same patients, pretreatment tumors underwent whole exome sequencing and RNA sequencing in addition to TCR sequencing. Blood samples were analyzed at 3 weeks after treatment start (second dose) and at 6 weeks after treatment start. Several patients achieved durable clinical benefit and 20 did not. Blood samples gave median yields of approximately 130,000 T cells and 82,636 unique TCRs, along with a median clonality of approximately 0.084. Pretreatment blood TCR-seq was available for fewer than 30 patients, at least one posttreatment blood collection was obtained for 25 or so patients, and tumor TCR-seq was available for 25 or so patients. Somatic, immune and clinical correlates of response to PD-L1 blockade with atezolizumab in urothelial cancer were the focus of an exploratory multi-omic analysis. General conclusions and limits of the study: Improved progression-free and overall survival was found to be associated with pretreatment peripheral blood TCR clonality below the median. Patients with durable benefit showed greater expansion of tumor-associated TCR clones in peripheral blood 3 weeks after starting treatment (n ≈ 20, p = 0.022). Because the sample size was small (n of about 29) and many of the analyses were exploratory, the results are meant to be hypothesis-generating.

Synthetic TCR analog templates were spiked into each PCR so that absolute template abundance could be estimated from read counts. The immunoSEQ assay used bias-controlled V and J gene primers to amplify TCRbeta CDR3 regions from genomic DNA. Rearranged TCRbeta segments were sequenced at approximately 20X coverage. The original pipeline was this. Clustering was used to correct sequencing errors, and CDR3s were annotated against IMGT to assign V, D and J genes. Downstream analyses used only productive TCRbeta rearrangements, leaving out any out-of-frame or stop-codon sequences. Clonality was calculated as one minus the Shannon entropy normalized by the log of the number of unique productive sequences. Fisher's exact test with Benjamini-Hochberg correction, using a cutoff of adjusted p below 0.01, was how clones that differed between time points or between blood and tumor were identified. Here the immuneACCESS table is served through TCRdb, limited to in-frame sequences with V and J called. Missing clones are a known gap in these copies; in checked studies unresolved V genes cover under half, and the rest lacks a known reason. The V and J calls and the clone size are those of that table, but D and trimming were determined from the DNA. This sample is represented by just over 50,000 clones; roughly 80% of them were singletons. The ten largest account for more than 3.5% of the sample.

The chain is assembled from TRBV30 and TRBJ1-4, with 8 bases aligning to TRBD1. Sequencing used PBMCs, obtained around atezolizumab (anti-PD-L1) treatment. The origin of this receptor is a man in his 70s with urothelial cancer. The CDR3 loop reads CAWSSGGKEKLFF. The nucleotide sequence is given as TGTGCCTGGAGTTCAGGGGGCAAGGAAAAACTGTTTTTT.